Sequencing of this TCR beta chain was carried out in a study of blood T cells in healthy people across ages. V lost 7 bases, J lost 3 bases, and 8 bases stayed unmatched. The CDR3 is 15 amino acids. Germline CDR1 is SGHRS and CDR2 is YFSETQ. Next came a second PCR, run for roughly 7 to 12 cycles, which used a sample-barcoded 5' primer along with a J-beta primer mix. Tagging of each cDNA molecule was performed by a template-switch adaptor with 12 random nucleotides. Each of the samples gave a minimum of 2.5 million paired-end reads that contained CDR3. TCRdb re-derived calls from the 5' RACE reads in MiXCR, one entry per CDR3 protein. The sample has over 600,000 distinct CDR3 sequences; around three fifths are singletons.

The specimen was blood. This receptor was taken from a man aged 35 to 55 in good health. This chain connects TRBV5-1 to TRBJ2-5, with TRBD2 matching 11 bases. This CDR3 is CASVQGGLAEETQYF. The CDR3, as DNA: TGCGCCAGCGTCCAGGGGGGACTAGCGGAAGAGACCCAGTACTTC.